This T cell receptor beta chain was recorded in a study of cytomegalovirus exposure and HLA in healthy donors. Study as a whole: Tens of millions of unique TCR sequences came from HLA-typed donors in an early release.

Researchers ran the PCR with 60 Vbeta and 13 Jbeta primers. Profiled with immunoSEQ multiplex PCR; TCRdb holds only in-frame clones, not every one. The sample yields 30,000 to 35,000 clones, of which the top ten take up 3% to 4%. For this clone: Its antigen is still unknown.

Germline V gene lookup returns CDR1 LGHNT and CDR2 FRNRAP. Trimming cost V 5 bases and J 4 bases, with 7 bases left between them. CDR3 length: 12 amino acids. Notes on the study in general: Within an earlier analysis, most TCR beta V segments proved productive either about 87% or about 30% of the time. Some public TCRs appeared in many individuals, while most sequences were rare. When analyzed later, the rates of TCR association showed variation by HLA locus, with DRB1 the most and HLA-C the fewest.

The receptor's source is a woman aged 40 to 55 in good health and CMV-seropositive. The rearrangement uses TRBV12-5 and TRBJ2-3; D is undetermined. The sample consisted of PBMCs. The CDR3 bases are TGTGCTAGTGGTAGGAGAGCAGATACGCAGTATTTT. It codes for CASGRRADTQYF.